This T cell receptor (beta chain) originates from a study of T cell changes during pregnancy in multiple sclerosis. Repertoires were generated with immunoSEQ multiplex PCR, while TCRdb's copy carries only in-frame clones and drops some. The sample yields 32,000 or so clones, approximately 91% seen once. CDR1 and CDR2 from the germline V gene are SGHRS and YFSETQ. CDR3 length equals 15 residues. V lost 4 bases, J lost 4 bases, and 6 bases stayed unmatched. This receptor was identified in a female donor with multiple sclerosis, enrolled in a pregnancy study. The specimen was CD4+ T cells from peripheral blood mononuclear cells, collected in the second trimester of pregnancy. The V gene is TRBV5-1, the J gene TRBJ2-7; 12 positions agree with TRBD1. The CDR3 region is CASSPQGQGAYEQYF. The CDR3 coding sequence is TGCGCCAGCAGCCCACAGGGACAGGGGGCGTACGAGCAGTACTTC. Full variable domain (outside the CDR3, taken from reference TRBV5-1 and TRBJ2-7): KAGVTQTPRYLIKTRGQQVTLSCSPISGHRSVSWYQQTPGQGLQFLFEYFSETQRNKGNFPGRFSGRQFSNSRSEMNVSTLELGDSALYLCASSPQGQGAYEQYFGPGTRLTVT.